The T cell receptor (beta chain) under discussion was sequenced for a study of somatic mutations in cytotoxic T cells in rheumatoid arthritis. Notes on the study in general: Any difference in CD8+ T-cell clonality between patients who had rheumatoid arthritis and healthy controls who were age-matched was not statistically significant.

Worth noting for this clone: Its antigen is as yet unknown.

Data came from immunoSEQ multiplex PCR; TCRdb stores just in-frame clones and leaves some out. The sample has around 20,000 clones; roughly two thirds are singletons. Sequencing input: CD8+ T cells sorted from blood. The sequence was collected from an adult with rheumatoid arthritis.

The CDR3 loop is CATSRVGGGNTEAFF. The CDR3 bases are TGTGCCACCAGCAGAGTGGGTGGGGGGAACACTGAAGCTTTCTTT. This chain uses TRBV15 with TRBJ1-1, with a weak D call TRBD1 (5 bases). The V gene lost 1 base and the J gene lost 1 base, with 10 bases spanning the gap. The CDR3 covers 15 residues. Per the germline V gene, CDR1 is LNHNV and CDR2 is YYDKDF (reference sequence).